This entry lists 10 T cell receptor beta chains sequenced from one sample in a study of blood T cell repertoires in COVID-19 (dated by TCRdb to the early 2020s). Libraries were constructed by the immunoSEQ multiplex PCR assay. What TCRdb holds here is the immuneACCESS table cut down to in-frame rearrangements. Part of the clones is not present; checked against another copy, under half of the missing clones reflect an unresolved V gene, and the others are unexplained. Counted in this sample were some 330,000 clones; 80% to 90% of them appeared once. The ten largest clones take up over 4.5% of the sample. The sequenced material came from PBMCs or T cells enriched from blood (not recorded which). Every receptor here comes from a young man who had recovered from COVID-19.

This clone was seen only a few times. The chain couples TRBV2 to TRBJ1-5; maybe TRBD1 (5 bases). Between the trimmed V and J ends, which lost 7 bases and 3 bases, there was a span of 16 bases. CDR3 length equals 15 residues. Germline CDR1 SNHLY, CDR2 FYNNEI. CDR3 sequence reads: CASTREGTANQPQHF. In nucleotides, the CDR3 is TGTGCCAGCACCAGGGAGGGGACTGCCAATCAGCCCCAGCATTTT.

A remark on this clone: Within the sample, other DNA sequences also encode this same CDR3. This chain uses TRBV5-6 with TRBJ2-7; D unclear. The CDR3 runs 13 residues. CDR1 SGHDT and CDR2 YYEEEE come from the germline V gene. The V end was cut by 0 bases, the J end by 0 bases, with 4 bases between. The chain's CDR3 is CASSLAGSYEQYF. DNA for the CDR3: TGTGCCAGCAGCTTGGCAGGCTCCTACGAGCAGTACTTC.

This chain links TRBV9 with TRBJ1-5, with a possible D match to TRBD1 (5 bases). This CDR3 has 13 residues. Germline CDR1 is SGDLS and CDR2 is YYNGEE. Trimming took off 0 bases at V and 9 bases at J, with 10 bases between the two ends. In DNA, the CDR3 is TGTGCCAGCAGCGTAGGTTGGGGGGGGCCCCAGCATTTT. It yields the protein CASSVGWGGPQHF.

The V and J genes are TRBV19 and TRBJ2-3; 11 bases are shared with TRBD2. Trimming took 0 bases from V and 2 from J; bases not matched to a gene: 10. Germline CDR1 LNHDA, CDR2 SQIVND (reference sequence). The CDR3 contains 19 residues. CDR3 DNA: TGTGCCAGTAGTATAGAGGGCCCAGCTAGCGGGGGGTTCACAGATACGCAGTATTTT. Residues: CASSIEGPASGGFTDTQYF.

The CDR3 coding sequence is TGCAGCGTTGATGGGCAGGGGGGAAACAATGAGCAGTTCTTC. Amino acid sequence: CSVDGQGGNNEQFF. This sequence joins TRBV29-1 and TRBJ2-1, with a tentative D call TRBD1 (7 bases). The V gene's germline CDR1 is SQVTM and CDR2 ANQGSEA. This CDR3 is 14 amino acids long. The V end was cut by 3 bases, the J end by 5 bases, with 14 bases between.

CDR3 sequence (DNA): TGTGCCACCAGTGTAGATAGCGGGGGCGGCGAGACCCAGTACTTC. Amino acid sequence: CATSVDSGGGETQYF. The chain carries TRBV24-1 and TRBJ2-5; 9 bases match TRBD2. The J segment lost 5 bases and the V segment lost 5 bases, leaving 8 bases of the junction unmatched. The germline V gene has CDR1 KGHDR and CDR2 SFDVKD. The CDR3 spans 15 residues.

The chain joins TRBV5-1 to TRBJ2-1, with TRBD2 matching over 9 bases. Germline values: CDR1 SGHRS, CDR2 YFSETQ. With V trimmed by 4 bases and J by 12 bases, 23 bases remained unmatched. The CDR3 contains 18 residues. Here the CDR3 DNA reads TGCGCCAGCAGCGCAGGCGGATTCAGCGGGGGGACCGTGGAGTGGCAGTTCTTC. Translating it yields CASSAGGFSGGTVEWQFF. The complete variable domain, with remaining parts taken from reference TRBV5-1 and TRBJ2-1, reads KAGVTQTPRYLIKTRGQQVTLSCSPISGHRSVSWYQQTPGQGLQFLFEYFSETQRNKGNFPGRFSGRQFSNSRSEMNVSTLELGDSALYLCASSAGGFSGGTVEWQFFGPGTRLTVL.

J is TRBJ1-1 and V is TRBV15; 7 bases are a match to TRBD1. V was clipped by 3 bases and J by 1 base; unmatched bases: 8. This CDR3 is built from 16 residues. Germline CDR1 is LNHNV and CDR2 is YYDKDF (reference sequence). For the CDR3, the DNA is TGTGCCACCAGCAGCGAGGCGGGACAGTGGAACACTGAAGCTTTCTTT. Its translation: CATSSEAGQWNTEAFF.

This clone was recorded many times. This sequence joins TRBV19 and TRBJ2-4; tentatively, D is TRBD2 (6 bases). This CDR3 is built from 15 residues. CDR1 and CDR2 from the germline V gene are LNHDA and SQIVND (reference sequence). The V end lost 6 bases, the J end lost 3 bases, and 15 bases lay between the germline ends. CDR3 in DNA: TGTGCCAGTAGGGAGGGGAGCTCGGGCAAAAACATTCAGTACTTC. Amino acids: CASREGSSGKNIQYF.

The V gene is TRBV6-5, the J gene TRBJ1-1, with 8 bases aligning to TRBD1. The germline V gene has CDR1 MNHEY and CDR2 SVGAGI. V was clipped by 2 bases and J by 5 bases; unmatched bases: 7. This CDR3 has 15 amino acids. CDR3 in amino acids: CASSYLRGRGTEAFF. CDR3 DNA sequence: TGTGCCAGCAGTTACCTCAGGGGGCGCGGGACTGAAGCTTTCTTT.